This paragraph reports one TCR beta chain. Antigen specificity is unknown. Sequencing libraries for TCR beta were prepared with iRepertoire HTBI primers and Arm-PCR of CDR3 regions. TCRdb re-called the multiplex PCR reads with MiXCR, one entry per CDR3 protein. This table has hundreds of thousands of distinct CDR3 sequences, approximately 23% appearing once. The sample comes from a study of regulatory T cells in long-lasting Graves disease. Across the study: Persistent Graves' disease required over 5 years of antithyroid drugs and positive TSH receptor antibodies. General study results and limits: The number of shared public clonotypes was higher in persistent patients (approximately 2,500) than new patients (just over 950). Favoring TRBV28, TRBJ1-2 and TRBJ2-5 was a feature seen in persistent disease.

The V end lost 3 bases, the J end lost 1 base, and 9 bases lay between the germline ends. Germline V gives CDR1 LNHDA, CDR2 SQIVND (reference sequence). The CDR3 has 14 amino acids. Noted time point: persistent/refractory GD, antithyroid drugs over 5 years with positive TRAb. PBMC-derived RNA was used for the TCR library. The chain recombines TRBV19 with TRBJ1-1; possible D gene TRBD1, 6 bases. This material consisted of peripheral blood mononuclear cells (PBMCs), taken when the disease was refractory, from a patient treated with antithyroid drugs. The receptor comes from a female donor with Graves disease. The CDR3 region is CASSMGHTNTEAFF. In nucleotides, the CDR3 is TGTGCCAGTAGTATGGGACATACGAACACTGAAGCTTTCTTT.